Listed below are T cell receptor beta chains from one sample, sequenced in a study of blood T cell repertoires in COVID-19. Using immunoSEQ multiplex PCR, the repertoire was profiled, and TCRdb retains in-frame clones only, with some absent. Among roughly 340,000 clones listed, under 95% were seen once. Sequenced: peripheral blood. The receptors shown here come from a woman aged 18-30 years who had recovered from COVID-19. Both conserved end residues are part of each CDR3. The D gene is left open where the match is weak.

j_call v_call d_call cdr3_aa
TRBJ2-5 TRBV20-1 - CSASLLGGTQYF
TRBJ2-3 TRBV24-1 TRBD1 CATSDQGQGWTDTQYF
TRBJ2-5 TRBV7-2 - CASSLDRGGETQYF
TRBJ1-6 TRBV7-2 TRBD1 CASSLFQGATYNSPLHF
TRBJ1-2 TRBV19 TRBD1 CASSVLTGQGNTF
TRBJ2-2 TRBV19 - CASSWARNTGELFF
TRBJ1-2 TRBV5-1 TRBD1 CASSATGTGDGYTF
TRBJ1-1 TRBV7-9 - CASSLGSNTEAFF
TRBJ2-4 TRBV7-9 - CASSPGWSKNIQYF
TRBJ2-1 TRBV30 - CAGARDSLAYNEQFF
TRBJ1-2 TRBV10-3 - CAISLDSPNYGYTF
TRBJ1-2 TRBV5-8 - CASSPVRGGSYGYTF
TRBJ1-3 TRBV30 - CAWSGTFSGNTIYF
TRBJ2-1 TRBV9 - CASSVERRAYNEQFF
TRBJ1-1 TRBV10-1 - CASSENSNTEAFF
TRBJ1-2 TRBV6-5 - CASTRSSLDYGYTF
TRBJ2-2 TRBV4-3 - CASSKTGKSGELFF
TRBJ1-4 TRBV15 - CATSRERMASNEKLFF
TRBJ1-1 TRBV6-5 TRBD1 CASTSYNRGLEAFF
TRBJ2-5 TRBV11-3 TRBD2 CASSPTGTSGRETQYF